This TCR beta chain was identified during a study of blood T cell repertoires in COVID-19. For the study at large: Whether acute or convalescent, the COVID-19 samples came from the United States, Italy and Spain.

Assay: immunoSEQ multiplex PCR; the TCRdb copy retains only in-frame clones and omits some. The sample lists some 150,000 clones; roughly 84% were seen once. The CDR3 spans 16 residues. Germline V gives CDR1 SGHNT, CDR2 YYREEE (reference sequence). The V end lost 4 bases, the J end lost 6 bases, and 19 bases lay between the germline ends. The sample was peripheral blood. The chain links TRBV5-4 to TRBJ2-2, with D tentatively TRBD1 (6 bases). This receptor was taken from a man aged 40-50 years with acute or convalescent COVID-19. The CDR3 loop reads CASSPLVGAKAGELFF. The CDR3 coding sequence is TGTGCCAGCAGCCCCTTGGTGGGGGCAAAGGCCGGGGAGCTGTTTTTT.